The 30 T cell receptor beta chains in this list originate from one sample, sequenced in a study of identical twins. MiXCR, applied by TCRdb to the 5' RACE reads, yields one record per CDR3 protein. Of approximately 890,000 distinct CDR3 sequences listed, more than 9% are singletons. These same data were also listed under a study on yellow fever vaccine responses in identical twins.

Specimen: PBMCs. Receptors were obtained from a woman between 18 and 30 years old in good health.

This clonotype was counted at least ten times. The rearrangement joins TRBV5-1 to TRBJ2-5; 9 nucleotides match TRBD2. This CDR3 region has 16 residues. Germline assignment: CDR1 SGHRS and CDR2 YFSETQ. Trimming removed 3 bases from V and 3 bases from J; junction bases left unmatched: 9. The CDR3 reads CASSSATTSGKETQYF. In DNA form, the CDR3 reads TGCGCCAGCAGCTCCGCTACGACTAGCGGAAAAGAGACCCAGTACTTC.

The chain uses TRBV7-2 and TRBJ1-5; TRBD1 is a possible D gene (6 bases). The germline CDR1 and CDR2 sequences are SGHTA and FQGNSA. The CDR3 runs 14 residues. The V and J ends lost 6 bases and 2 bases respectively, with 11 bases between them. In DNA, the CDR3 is TGTGCCAGCAGTTCCTGGACAGGCAATCAGCCCCAGCATTTT. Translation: CASSSWTGNQPQHF.

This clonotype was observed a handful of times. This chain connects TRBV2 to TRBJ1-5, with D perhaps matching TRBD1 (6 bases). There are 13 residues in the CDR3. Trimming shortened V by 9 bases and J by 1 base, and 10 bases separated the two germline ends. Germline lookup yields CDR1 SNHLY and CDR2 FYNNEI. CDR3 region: CASNRESNQPQHF. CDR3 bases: TGTGCCAGTAACAGGGAGAGCAATCAGCCCCAGCATTTT.

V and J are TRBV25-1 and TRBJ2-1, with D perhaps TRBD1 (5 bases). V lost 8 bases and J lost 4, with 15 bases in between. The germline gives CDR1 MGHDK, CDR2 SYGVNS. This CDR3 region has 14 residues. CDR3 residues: CASGLGAEYNEQFF. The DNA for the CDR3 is TGTGCCAGCGGATTAGGGGCGGAATACAATGAGCAGTTCTTC.

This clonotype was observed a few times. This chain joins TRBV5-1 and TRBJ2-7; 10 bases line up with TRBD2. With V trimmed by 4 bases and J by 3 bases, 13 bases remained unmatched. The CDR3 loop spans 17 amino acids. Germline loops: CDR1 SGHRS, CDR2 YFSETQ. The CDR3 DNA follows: TGCGCCAGCAGCGCTGGACTAGCGGCATATCTCAACTACGAGCAGTACTTC. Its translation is CASSAGLAAYLNYEQYF.

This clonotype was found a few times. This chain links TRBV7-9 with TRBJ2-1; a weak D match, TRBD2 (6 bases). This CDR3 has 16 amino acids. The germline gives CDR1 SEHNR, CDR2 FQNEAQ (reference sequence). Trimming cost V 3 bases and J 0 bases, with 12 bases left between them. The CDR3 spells CASSFWAGYSYNEQFF. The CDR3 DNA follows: TGTGCCAGCAGCTTCTGGGCGGGGTACTCCTACAATGAGCAGTTCTTC.

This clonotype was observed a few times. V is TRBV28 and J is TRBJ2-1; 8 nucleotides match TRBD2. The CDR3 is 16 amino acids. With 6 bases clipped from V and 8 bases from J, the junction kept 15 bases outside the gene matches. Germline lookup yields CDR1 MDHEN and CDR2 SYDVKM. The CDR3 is CASRPYLAGQADEQFF. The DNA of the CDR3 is TGTGCCAGCAGGCCTTACCTAGCGGGCCAAGCCGATGAGCAGTTCTTC.

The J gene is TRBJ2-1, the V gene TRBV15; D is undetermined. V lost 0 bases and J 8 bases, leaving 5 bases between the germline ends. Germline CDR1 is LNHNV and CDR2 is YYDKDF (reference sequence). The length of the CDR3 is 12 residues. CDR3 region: CATSRDNDEQFF. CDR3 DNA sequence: TGTGCCACCAGCAGAGATAACGATGAGCAGTTCTTC.

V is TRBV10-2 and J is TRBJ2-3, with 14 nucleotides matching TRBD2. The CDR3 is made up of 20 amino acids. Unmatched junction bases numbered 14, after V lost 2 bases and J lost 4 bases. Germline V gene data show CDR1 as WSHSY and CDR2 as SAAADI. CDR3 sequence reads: CASSELFPKTGLAGADTQYF. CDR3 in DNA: TGCGCCAGCAGTGAGCTTTTCCCTAAAACGGGACTAGCGGGGGCAGATACGCAGTATTTT.

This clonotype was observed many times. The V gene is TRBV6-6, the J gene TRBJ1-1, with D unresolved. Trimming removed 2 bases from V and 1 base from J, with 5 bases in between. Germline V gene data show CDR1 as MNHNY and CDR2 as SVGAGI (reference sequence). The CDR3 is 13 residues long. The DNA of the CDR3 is TGTGCCAGCAGTTACAAGGGGAACACTGAAGCTTTCTTT. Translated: CASSYKGNTEAFF.

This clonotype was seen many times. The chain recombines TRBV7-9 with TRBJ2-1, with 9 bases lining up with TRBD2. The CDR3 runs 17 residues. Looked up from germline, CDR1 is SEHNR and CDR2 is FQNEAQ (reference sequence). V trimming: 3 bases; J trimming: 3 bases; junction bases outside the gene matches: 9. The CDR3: CASSFLREGNNYNEQFF. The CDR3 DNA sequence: TGTGCCAGCAGCTTTTTGCGGGAGGGAAACAACTACAATGAGCAGTTCTTC.

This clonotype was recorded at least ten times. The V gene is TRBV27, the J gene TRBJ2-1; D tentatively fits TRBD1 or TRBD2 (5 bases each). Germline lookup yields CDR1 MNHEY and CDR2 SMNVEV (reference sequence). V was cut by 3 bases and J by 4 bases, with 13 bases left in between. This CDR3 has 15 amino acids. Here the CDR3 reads CASSLRQGGYNEQFF. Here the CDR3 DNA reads TGTGCCAGCAGTTTGCGGCAGGGCGGGTACAATGAGCAGTTCTTC.

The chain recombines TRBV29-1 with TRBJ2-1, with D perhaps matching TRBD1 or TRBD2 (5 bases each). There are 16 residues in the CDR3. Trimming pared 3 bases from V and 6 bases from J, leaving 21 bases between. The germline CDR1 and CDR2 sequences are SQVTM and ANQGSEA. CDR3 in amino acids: CSVEGPGLDVVNEQFF. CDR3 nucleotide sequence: TGCAGCGTTGAGGGACCCGGACTGGATGTGGTCAATGAGCAGTTCTTC.

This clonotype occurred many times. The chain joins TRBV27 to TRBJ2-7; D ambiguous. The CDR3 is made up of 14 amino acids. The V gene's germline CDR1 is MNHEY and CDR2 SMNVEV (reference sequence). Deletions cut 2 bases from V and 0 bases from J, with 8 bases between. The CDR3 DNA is TGTGCCAGCAGTTTAGGTAAACACTCCTACGAGCAGTACTTC. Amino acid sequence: CASSLGKHSYEQYF.

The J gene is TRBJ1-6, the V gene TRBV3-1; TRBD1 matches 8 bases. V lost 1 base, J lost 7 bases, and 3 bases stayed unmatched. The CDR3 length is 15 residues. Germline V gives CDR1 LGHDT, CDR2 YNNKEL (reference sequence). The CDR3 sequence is CASSQGQGINSPLHF. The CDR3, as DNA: TGTGCCAGCAGCCAAGGACAGGGGATAAATTCACCCCTCCACTTT.

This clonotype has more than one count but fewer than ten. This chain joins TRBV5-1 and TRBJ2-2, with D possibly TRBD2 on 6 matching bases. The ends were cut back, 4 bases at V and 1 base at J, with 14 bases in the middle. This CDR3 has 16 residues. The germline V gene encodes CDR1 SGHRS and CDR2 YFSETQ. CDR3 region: CASSTYGTQNTGELFF. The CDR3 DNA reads TGCGCCAGCAGCACGTACGGGACTCAGAACACCGGGGAGCTGTTTTTT. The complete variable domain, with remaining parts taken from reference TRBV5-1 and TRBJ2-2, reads KAGVTQTPRYLIKTRGQQVTLSCSPISGHRSVSWYQQTPGQGLQFLFEYFSETQRNKGNFPGRFSGRQFSNSRSEMNVSTLELGDSALYLCASSTYGTQNTGELFFGEGSRLTVL.

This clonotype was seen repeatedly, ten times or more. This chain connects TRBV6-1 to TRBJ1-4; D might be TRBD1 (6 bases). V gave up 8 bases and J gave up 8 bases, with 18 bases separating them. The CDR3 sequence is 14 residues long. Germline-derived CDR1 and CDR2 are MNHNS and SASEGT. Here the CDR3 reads CASGSSGASEKLFF. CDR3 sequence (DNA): TGTGCCAGCGGGTCTTCAGGGGCTTCGGAAAAACTGTTTTTT.

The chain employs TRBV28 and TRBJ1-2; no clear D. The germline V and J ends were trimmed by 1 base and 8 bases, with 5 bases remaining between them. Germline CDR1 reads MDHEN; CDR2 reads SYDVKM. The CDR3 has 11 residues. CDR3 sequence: CASSLYEGYTF. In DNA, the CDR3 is TGTGCCAGCAGTTTATACGAGGGCTACACCTTC.

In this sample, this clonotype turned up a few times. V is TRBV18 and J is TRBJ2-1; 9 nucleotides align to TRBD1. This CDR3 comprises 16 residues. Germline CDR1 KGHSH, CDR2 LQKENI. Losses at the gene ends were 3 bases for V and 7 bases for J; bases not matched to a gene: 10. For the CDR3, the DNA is TGTGCCAGCTCACCTGACAGGGGGGGACTACAAAATGAGCAGTTCTTC. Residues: CASSPDRGGLQNEQFF. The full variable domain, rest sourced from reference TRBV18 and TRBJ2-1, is NAGVMQNPRHLVRRRGQEARLRCSPMKGHSHVYWYRQLPEEGLKFMVYLQKENIIDESGMPKERFSAEFPKEGPSILRIQQVVRGDSAAYFCASSPDRGGLQNEQFFGPGTRLTVL.

The CDR3 DNA reads TGCGCCAGCAGCCAAGGACCAGGGCATCGGTCTGAAAAACTGTTTTTT. The encoded protein is CASSQGPGHRSEKLFF. The chain is built from TRBV4-1 and TRBJ1-4; maybe TRBD1 (5 bases). Trimming stripped 1 base from V and 7 bases from J, with 16 bases between. From germline, CDR1 is MGHRA and CDR2 YSYEKL. CDR3 size: 16 residues.

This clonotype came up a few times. Here the CDR3 DNA reads TGTGCTAGTGGTTTGTCTCGCGGTTCGTACCAAGAGACCCAGTACTTC. It codes for CASGLSRGSYQETQYF. J is TRBJ2-5 and V is TRBV12-5, with D unresolved. Trimming shortened V by 2 bases and J by 0 bases, and 13 bases separated the two germline ends. The CDR3 runs 16 residues. Germline CDR1 reads LGHNT; CDR2 reads FRNRAP.

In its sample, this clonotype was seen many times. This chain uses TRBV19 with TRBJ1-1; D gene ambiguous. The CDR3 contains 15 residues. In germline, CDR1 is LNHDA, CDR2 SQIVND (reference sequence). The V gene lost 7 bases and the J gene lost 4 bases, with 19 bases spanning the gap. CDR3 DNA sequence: TGTGCCAGTACCAGTTCCCCCTCGGTCGGCACTGAAGCTTTCTTT. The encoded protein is CASTSSPSVGTEAFF.

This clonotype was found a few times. The CDR3 loop is CASSQQGYGYTF. In DNA, the CDR3 is TGTGCCAGCAGCCAACAGGGGTACGGCTACACCTTC. This chain links TRBV3-1 with TRBJ1-2; D may be TRBD1 (6 bases). The length of the CDR3 is 12 residues. Germline values: CDR1 LGHDT, CDR2 YNNKEL (reference sequence). Trimming stripped 2 bases from V and 8 bases from J, with 9 bases between.

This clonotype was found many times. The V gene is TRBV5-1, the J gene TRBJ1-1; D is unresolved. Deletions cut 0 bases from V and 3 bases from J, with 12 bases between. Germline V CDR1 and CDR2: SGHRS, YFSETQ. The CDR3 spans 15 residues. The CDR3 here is CASSLAIQRDTEAFF. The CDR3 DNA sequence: TGCGCCAGCAGCTTGGCGATACAGAGGGACACTGAAGCTTTCTTT. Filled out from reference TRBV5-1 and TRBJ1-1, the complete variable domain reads KAGVTQTPRYLIKTRGQQVTLSCSPISGHRSVSWYQQTPGQGLQFLFEYFSETQRNKGNFPGRFSGRQFSNSRSEMNVSTLELGDSALYLCASSLAIQRDTEAFFGQGTRLTVV.

The CDR3 reads CSVGQFYAGYTF. Here the CDR3 DNA reads TGCAGCGTTGGACAGTTTTATGCTGGCTACACCTTC. The chain couples TRBV29-1 to TRBJ1-2; a possible D gene is TRBD1 (5 bases). From germline, CDR1 is SQVTM and CDR2 ANQGSEA. Trimming cost V 4 bases and J 7 bases, with 13 bases left between them. CDR3 length: 12 residues.

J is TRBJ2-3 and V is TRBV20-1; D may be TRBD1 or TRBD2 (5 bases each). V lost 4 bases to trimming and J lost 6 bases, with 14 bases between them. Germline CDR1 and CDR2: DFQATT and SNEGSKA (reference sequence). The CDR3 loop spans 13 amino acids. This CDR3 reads CSATGASGDTQYF. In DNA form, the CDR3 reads TGCAGTGCTACCGGGGCCAGTGGGGATACGCAGTATTTT.

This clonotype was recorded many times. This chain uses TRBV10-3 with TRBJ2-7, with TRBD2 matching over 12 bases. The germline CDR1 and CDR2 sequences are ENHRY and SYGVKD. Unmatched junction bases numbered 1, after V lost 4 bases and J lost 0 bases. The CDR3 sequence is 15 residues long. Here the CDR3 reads CAISASGRDSYEQYF. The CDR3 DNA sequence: TGTGCCATCAGTGCTAGCGGGAGGGACTCCTACGAGCAGTACTTC.

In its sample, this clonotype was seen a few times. The CDR3 DNA is TGTGCCAGCAGTTGGACCCGGCAAGAGACCCAGTACTTC. Protein product: CASSWTRQETQYF. V and J are TRBV2 and TRBJ2-5; no definite D call. The CDR3 sequence is 13 residues long. CDR1 is SNHLY, CDR2 FYNNEI, per germline. V gave up 5 bases and J gave up 2 bases, with 9 bases separating them.

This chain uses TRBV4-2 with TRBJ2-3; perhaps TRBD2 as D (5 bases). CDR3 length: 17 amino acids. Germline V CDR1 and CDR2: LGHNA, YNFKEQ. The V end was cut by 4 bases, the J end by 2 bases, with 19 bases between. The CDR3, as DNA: TGTGCCAGCAGCCCCTACTGGGGAGCGGAGGTCACAGATACGCAGTATTTT. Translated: CASSPYWGAEVTDTQYF.

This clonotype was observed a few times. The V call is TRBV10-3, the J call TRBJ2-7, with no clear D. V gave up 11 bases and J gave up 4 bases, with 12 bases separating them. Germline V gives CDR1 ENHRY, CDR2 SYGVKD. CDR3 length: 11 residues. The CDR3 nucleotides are TGTGCCGTAGGCTGGGCATACGAGCAGTACGTC. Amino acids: CAVGWAYEQYV.